This record covers a single T cell receptor (beta chain). This clonotype was seen repeatedly, ten times or more. The specificity of this receptor is unknown. Nothing much larger sits one base from this clone, and base qualities are not available. Counted from cysteine to phenylalanine, this CDR3 has 13 amino acids. Just the 39-base CDR3 DNA is kept, in frame starting at base 1. Trimming leaves V shorter by 6 bases and J shorter by 7 bases, with the junction holding 8 bases beyond the gene matches. CDR1 SQVTM and CDR2 ANQGSEA were looked up in the germline V gene. These data are taken from a study of early T cells in non-severe SARS-CoV-2 infection (dated by TCRdb to 2020 to 2023). Some background on the complete study: Because TCR sequencing relied on bulk RNA taken from unsorted whole blood, pairing of alpha and beta chains was not possible.

The library was produced with 5' RACE. TCRdb lists the instrument as NextSeq 500. To correct for sequencing error and PCR bias, the TCR library protocol tagged individual cDNA molecules with unique molecular identifiers. Sequencing covered both TCR alpha and beta chains, and within each sample the abundances of alpha and beta sequences were tightly co-correlated. As for the authors' bioinformatics: Decombinator V4 was used to annotate the V gene, J gene and CDR3 of the TCR sequences. TCRs were defined as expanded if a significant change between any two time points was detected under a Poisson model with p below 0.0001. TCR abundances were normalised to the total number of TCRs sequenced per sample and were expressed as counts per million. MAIT TCRs were defined by TRAV1-2 paired with TRAJ12, TRAJ20 or TRAJ33, and iNKT TCRs by TRAV10 paired with TRAJ18. VDJdb, accessed 1 November 2021, was searched for CMV, EBV and SARS-CoV-2 annotated TCRs, excluding TCRs annotated for multiple antigens. TCRdb trimmed the raw reads at Q25, called clones with MiXCR and kept productive beta chains. Rows with one shared CDR3 protein collapse into an entry with the most common genes and DNA. What appears here as the V and J calls and clone size reflects TCRdb's work, not the paper's. This sample gives roughly 50,000 distinct CDR3 sequences in total; about 6.2% of them show up just once. The top ten clonotypes cover around 6.9% of the sample.

A case-control design nested within a healthcare worker cohort in London, UK, was used, with weekly nasopharyngeal swab PCR tests and blood sampling performed. Healthcare workers were recruited during the week of the UK lockdown, between 23 and 31 March 2020, and followed weekly for up to about 15 weeks. What the study reported, not specific to this receptor: Matching against VDJdb was skewed toward anti-spike CD8 responses, likely underestimated virus-specific expansions, and missed private and CD4 specificities.

The source is an adult who was a healthcare worker with PCR-confirmed SARS-CoV-2 infection or an uninfected control (not recorded which). Sample: whole blood, taken at baseline. The rearranged segments are TRBV29-1 and TRBJ2-1; 8 central nucleotides agree with TRBD1. In nucleotide form, the sequence is TGCAGCGTGAAGTCAGGGGGCCTGAATGAGCAGTTCTTC. Translated, it gives CSVKSGGLNEQFF.